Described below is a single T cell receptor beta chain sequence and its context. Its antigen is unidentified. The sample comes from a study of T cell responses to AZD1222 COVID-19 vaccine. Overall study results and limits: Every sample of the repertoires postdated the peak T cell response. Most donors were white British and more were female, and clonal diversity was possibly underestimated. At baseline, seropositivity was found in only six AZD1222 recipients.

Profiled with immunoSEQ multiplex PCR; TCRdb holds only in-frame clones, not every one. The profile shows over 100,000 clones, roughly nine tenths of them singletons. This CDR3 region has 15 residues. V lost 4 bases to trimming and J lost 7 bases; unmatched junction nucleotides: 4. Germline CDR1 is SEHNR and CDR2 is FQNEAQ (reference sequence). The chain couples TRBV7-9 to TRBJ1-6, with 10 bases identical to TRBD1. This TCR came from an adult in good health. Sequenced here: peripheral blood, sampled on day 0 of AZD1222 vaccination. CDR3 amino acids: CASSYETGGNSPLHF. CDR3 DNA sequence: TGTGCCAGCAGCTACGAGACAGGGGGCAATTCACCCCTCCACTTT.